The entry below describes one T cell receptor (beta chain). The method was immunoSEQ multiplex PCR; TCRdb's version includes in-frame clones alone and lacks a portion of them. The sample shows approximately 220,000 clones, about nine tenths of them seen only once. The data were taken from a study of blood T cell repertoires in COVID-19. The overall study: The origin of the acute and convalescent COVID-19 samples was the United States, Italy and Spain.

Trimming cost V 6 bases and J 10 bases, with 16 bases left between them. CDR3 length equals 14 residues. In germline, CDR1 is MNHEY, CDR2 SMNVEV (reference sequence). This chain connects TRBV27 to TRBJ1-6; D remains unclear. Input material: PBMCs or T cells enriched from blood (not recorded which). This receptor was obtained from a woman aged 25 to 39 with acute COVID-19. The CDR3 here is CASSPARVASPLHF. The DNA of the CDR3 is TGTGCCAGCAGCCCTGCGAGGGTCGCCTCACCCCTCCACTTT.